The 17 T cell receptor beta chains below all came from one sample that was sequenced in a study of CD8 T cells in ankylosing spondylitis. The study's findings and limits: In ankylosing spondylitis blood, a motif of roughly 8 highly homologous TCR beta variants appeared characteristic.

TCRdb itself ran the 5' RACE reads through MiXCR, one entry per CDR3 protein. The data show around 220,000 distinct CDR3 sequences, around 20% seen once. Their antigens are not known. The material sequenced was blood, either unsorted or a sorted T cell fraction (not recorded which). The origin of the receptors is a male donor with ankylosing spondylitis.

The V call is TRBV7-9, the J call TRBJ2-3, with TRBD1 matching 7 bases. The CDR3 is made up of 16 amino acids. The V segment lost 5 bases and the J segment 3 bases; nucleotides outside the gene matches: 11. The germline CDR1 and CDR2 sequences are SEHNR and FQNEAQ (reference sequence). In DNA form, the CDR3 reads TGTGCCAGCAGCCCGGGACAGCCGAGGGGGACAGATACGCAGTATTTT. It encodes CASSPGQPRGTDTQYF.

This clonotype has just a few counts. The chain uses TRBV11-3 and TRBJ1-1; TRBD1 is a possible D gene (5 bases). This CDR3 is 14 amino acids long. Looked up from germline, CDR1 is SGHNT and CDR2 is YENEEA. The ends were cut back, 5 bases at V and 6 bases at J, with 16 bases in the middle. The DNA for the CDR3 is TGTGCCAGCAGCCTACCAGACCAGGGCGCTGAAGCTTTCTTT. Its translation is CASSLPDQGAEAFF.

CDR3 sequence reads: CASGGEKLFF. CDR3 DNA sequence: TGTGCCAGCGGTGGTGAAAAACTGTTTTTT. The genes are TRBV12-3 or TRBV12-4 and TRBJ1-4; D gene unclear. V was cut by 8 bases and J by 7 bases, with 5 bases left in between. The CDR3 is 10 residues long.

The V call is TRBV27, the J call TRBJ1-2; D perhaps matches TRBD1 (5 bases). This CDR3 contains 14 residues. Trimming cost V 4 bases and J 10 bases, with 19 bases left between them. The germline V gene has CDR1 MNHEY and CDR2 SMNVEV (reference sequence). The CDR3 sequence is CASSSPGAGWVYTF. CDR3 nucleotide sequence: TGTGCCAGCAGTTCCCCCGGGGCGGGGTGGGTCTACACCTTC.

This chain connects TRBV20-1 to TRBJ1-1; D is unclear. This CDR3 contains 13 residues. Germline CDR1 reads DFQATT; CDR2 reads SNEGSKA (reference sequence). Between the trimmed V and J ends, which lost 0 bases and 7 bases, there was a span of 12 bases. CDR3 region: CSAREKRHVEAFF. The CDR3 DNA is TGCAGTGCTAGAGAAAAGAGGCACGTTGAAGCTTTCTTT.

This clonotype has a handful of counts. The rearrangement links TRBV27 to TRBJ2-2; the D gene could be TRBD1 or TRBD2 (5 bases each). Per the germline V gene, CDR1 is MNHEY and CDR2 is SMNVEV (reference sequence). The CDR3 spans 14 residues. The germline V and J ends were trimmed by 3 bases and 5 bases, with 10 bases remaining between them. The CDR3 spells CASSFGGRTGELFF. As DNA, the CDR3 is TGTGCCAGCAGTTTTGGGGGACGGACCGGGGAGCTGTTTTTT.

This chain joins TRBV7-2 and TRBJ2-7; D uncertain. V gave up 3 bases and J gave up 6 bases, with 18 bases separating them. The germline V gene has CDR1 SGHTA and CDR2 FQGNSA. The CDR3 runs 15 residues. This CDR3 is CASSFSLGLSFEQYF. CDR3 DNA: TGTGCCAGCAGCTTCTCCCTTGGGCTAAGCTTCGAGCAGTACTTC.

This chain links TRBV7-9 with TRBJ2-3; 7 nucleotides agree with TRBD2. Germline CDR1 is SEHNR and CDR2 is FQNEAQ (reference sequence). J gave up 1 base and V 0 bases, and 1 base lay outside the gene matches. This CDR3 comprises 15 residues. The CDR3 nucleotides are TGTGCCAGCAGCTTAGCGGCGGGAGGCACAGATACGCAGTATTTT. It specifies CASSLAAGGTDTQYF.

Many counts were recorded for this clonotype. The chain is built from TRBV3-1 and TRBJ2-7, with 8 bases lining up with TRBD2. Trimming at V came to 4 bases and at J to 0 bases, leaving 5 bases not matched to a gene. The germline CDR1 and CDR2 sequences are LGHDT and YNNKEL (reference sequence). The CDR3 has 15 amino acids. This CDR3 reads CASSPSTSGSYEQYF. CDR3 bases: TGTGCCAGCAGCCCCTCTACTAGCGGCTCCTACGAGCAGTACTTC.

This clonotype has only a few counts. The chain has TRBV4-2 and TRBJ2-1; 7 nucleotides align to TRBD2. Looked up from germline, CDR1 is LGHNA and CDR2 is YNFKEQ. The trim removed 1 base at V and 9 bases at J, leaving 9 bases unmatched. The length of the CDR3 is 15 residues. The CDR3: CASSQGLAGLGEQFF. The CDR3 region has the DNA TGTGCCAGCAGCCAAGGGTTAGCGGGCCTAGGTGAGCAGTTCTTC.

The chain couples TRBV4-3 to TRBJ2-2; TRBD2 matches 7 bases. Germline V gives CDR1 LGHNA, CDR2 YSLEER. Germline trimming cut 4 bases from V and 3 bases from J; bases unmatched to any gene: 5. CDR3 length: 15 residues. The CDR3 nucleotides are TGCGCCAGCAGCCCTTTAGCGGGCGACACCGGGGAGCTGTTTTTT. Translation gives CASSPLAGDTGELFF.

The chain links TRBV24-1 to TRBJ2-1; D gene unclear. Trimming shortened V by 1 base and J by 2 bases, and 8 bases separated the two germline ends. The CDR3 loop spans 15 amino acids. Germline assignment: CDR1 KGHDR and CDR2 SFDVKD. The CDR3 nucleotides are TGTGCCACCAGTGATTTAGAAGTGCCCTACAATGAGCAGTTCTTC. This translates into CATSDLEVPYNEQFF.

The V call is TRBV7-9, the J call TRBJ1-1; D remains ambiguous. This CDR3 has 13 amino acids. Trimming pared 4 bases from V and 0 bases from J, leaving 6 bases between. Per germline, CDR1 SEHNR and CDR2 FQNEAQ (reference sequence). CDR3 sequence reads: CASSSPMNTEAFF. The CDR3 DNA reads TGTGCCAGCAGCTCCCCCATGAACACTGAAGCTTTCTTT.

V and J are TRBV5-1 and TRBJ2-1; 8 bases line up with TRBD2. The CDR3 has 15 residues. Germline loops: CDR1 SGHRS, CDR2 YFSETQ. Germline trimming cut 6 bases from V and 2 bases from J; bases unmatched to any gene: 7. The CDR3 protein is CASTIRLAPYNEQFF. The CDR3 DNA reads TGCGCCAGCACAATTAGACTAGCGCCCTACAATGAGCAGTTCTTC. Looking up the rest from reference TRBV5-1 and TRBJ2-1 gives the full variable domain: KAGVTQTPRYLIKTRGQQVTLSCSPISGHRSVSWYQQTPGQGLQFLFEYFSETQRNKGNFPGRFSGRQFSNSRSEMNVSTLELGDSALYLCASTIRLAPYNEQFFGPGTRLTVL.

This sequence joins TRBV7-9 and TRBJ2-2, with a weak D call TRBD1 (5 bases). V was trimmed by 1 base and J by 6 bases, leaving 15 bases between them. This CDR3 region has 16 residues. In germline, CDR1 is SEHNR, CDR2 FQNEAQ (reference sequence). CDR3 nucleotides: TGTGCCAGCAGCTTAGTGCCCAGGGAACACGCCGGGGAGCTGTTTTTT. It translates to CASSLVPREHAGELFF.

This clonotype was recorded at least ten times. The chain couples TRBV29-1 to TRBJ2-5; no clear D gene. Germline CDR1 is SQVTM and CDR2 is ANQGSEA. With 0 bases removed from V and 3 bases from J, the gap between germline ends came to 11 bases. This CDR3 spans 14 amino acids. Here the CDR3 reads CSVEDGKGEETQYF. Written as DNA, the CDR3 is TGCAGCGTTGAAGATGGGAAAGGAGAAGAGACCCAGTACTTC. Drawing the rest from reference TRBV29-1 and TRBJ2-5, the complete variable domain is SAVISQKPSRDICQRGTSLTIQCQVDSQVTMMFWYRQQPGQSLTLIATANQGSEATYESGFVIDKFPISRPNLTFSTLTVSNMSPEDSSIYLCSVEDGKGEETQYFGPGTRLLVL.

The sample holds many counts of this clonotype. The chain employs TRBV28 and TRBJ2-3; 9 bases match TRBD2. The V segment lost 6 bases and the J segment 9 bases; nucleotides outside the gene matches: 4. CDR3 size: 12 residues. Germline values: CDR1 MDHEN, CDR2 SYDVKM. The CDR3: CASRRLAATQYF. CDR3 DNA: TGTGCCAGCAGGAGACTAGCGGCCACGCAGTATTTT. Full variable domain (rest looked up from reference TRBV28 and TRBJ2-3): DVKVTQSSRYLVKRTGEKVFLECVQDMDHENMFWYRQDPGLGLRLIYFSYDVKMKEKGDIPEGYSVSREKKERFSLILESASTNQTSMYLCASRRLAATQYFGPGTRLTVL.